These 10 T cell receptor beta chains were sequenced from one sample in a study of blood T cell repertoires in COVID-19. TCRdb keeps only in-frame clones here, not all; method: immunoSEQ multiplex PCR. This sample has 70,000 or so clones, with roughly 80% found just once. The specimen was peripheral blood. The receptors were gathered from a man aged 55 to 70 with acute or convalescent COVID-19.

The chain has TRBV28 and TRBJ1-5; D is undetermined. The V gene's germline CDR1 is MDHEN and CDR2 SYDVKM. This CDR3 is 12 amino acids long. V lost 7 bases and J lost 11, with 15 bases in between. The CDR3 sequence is CASMSIPGSQHF. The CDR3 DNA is TGTGCCAGCATGAGTATCCCGGGGTCCCAGCATTTT.

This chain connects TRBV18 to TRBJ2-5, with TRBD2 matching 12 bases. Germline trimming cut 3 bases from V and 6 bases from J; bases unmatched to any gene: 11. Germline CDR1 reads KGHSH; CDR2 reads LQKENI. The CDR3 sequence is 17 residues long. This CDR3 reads CASSPVILAGGPKTQYF. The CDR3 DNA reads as TGTGCCAGCTCACCGGTGATTCTAGCGGGGGGGCCGAAGACCCAGTACTTC.

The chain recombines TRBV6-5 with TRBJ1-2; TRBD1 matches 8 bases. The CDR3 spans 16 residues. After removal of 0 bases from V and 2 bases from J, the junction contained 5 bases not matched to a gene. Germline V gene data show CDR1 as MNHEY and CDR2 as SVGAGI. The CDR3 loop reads CASSYSRQGRNYGYTF. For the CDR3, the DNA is TGTGCCAGCAGTTACTCGAGACAGGGGCGGAACTATGGCTACACCTTC.

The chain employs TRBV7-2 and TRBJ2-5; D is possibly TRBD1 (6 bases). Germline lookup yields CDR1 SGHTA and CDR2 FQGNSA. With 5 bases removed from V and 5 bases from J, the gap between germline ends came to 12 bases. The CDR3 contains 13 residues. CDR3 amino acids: CASSLHRAETQYF. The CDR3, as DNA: TGTGCCAGCAGCCTCCACAGGGCCGAGACCCAGTACTTC.

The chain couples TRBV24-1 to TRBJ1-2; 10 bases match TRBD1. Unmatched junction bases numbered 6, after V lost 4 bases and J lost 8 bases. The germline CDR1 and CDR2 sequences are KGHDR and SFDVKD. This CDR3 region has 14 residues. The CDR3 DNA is TGTGCCACCAGTGAATCCGGGACAGGGGAAGGCTACACCTTC. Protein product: CATSESGTGEGYTF.

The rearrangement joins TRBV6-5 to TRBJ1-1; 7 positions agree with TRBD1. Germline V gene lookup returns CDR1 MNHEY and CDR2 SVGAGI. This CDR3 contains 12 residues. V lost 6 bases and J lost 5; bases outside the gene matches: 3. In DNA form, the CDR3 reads TGTGCCAGCAGCAGACAGGGAACTGAAGCTTTCTTT. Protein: CASSRQGTEAFF.

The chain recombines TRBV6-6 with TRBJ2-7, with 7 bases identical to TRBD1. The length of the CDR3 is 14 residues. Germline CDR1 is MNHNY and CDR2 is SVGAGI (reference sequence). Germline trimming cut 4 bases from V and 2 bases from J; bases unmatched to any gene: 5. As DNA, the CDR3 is TGTGCCAGCAGTTCACCGGGACAGACCTACGAGCAGTACTTC. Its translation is CASSSPGQTYEQYF.

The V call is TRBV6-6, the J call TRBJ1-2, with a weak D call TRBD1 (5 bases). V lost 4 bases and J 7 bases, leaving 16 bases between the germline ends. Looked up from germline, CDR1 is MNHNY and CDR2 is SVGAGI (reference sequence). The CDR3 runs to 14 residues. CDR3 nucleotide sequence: TGTGCCAGCAGTTCGGAGGGGCGAGGTGGTGGCTACACCTTC. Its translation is CASSSEGRGGGYTF.

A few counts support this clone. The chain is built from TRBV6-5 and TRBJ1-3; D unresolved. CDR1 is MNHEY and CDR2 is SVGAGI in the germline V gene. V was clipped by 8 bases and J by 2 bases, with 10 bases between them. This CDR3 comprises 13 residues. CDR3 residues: CASAPSPGNTIYF. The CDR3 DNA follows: TGTGCCAGCGCCCCTAGCCCTGGAAACACCATATATTTT.

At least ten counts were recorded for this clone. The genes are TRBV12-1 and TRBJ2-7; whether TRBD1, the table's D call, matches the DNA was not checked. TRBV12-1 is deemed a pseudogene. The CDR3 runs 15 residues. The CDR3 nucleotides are TGTGCCAGCAGCTTCATTGGGACAGGAGACTACGAGCAGTACTTC. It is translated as CASSFIGTGDYEQYF.